This T cell receptor beta chain was captured in a study of regulatory T cells in long-lasting Graves disease. The time point here: newly diagnosed GD, antithyroid drugs for less than 3 months. Following extraction of RNA from PBMCs, that RNA was used to make the TCR library. It was American Thyroid Association guidelines that determined Graves' disease diagnosis. Patients came through an endocrinology department, and that department was in Xi'an, China. CDR3 size: 13 residues. Trimming removed 6 bases at V and 9 bases at J, with 17 bases between. Germline V lookup: CDR1 MNHNS, CDR2 SASEGT. In this sample, this clonotype turned up many times. Investigators prepared the TCR beta libraries by applying iRepertoire HTBI primers and Arm-PCR of CDR3 regions. TCRdb independently ran MiXCR on the multiplex PCR reads; one entry per CDR3 protein. The repertoire holds hundreds of thousands of distinct CDR3 sequences, around 12% seen once, with almost 9% in the top ten.

This sample also belongs to another study, concerning T cells in Graves' hyperthyroidism and ophthalmopathy.

The source of this sequence is a woman aged 25 to 39 with Graves disease. The specimen comprised peripheral blood mononuclear cells (PBMCs), sampled at new diagnosis, from a patient treated with antithyroid drugs. The V call is TRBV6-1, the J call TRBJ1-1; D is possibly TRBD1 (5 bases). The DNA for the CDR3 is TGTGCCAGCAGCATAGACAGTAGTTCTAAAGCTTTCTTT. Translation: CASSIDSSSKAFF.